This T cell receptor (beta chain) was sequenced for a study of T cells expressing NK-cell markers. Using the 5' RACE reads, TCRdb records one entry per CDR3 protein without DNA. This sample lists under 200,000 distinct CDR3 sequences; its ten largest clones have less than 20%. The TCR comes from a woman between 18 and 70 years old in good health. Sequencing was carried out using blood T cells: a sorted CD56 or NKG2C T cell subset, CD4+ or CD8+ T cells, or bulk PBMC T cells (not recorded which).

The CDR3: CASSEGTGEAYEQYF. The rearrangement links TRBV5-1 to TRBJ2-7; the TRBD1 assignment by TCRdb is unverifiable without DNA. The CDR3 is 15 amino acids. Germline values: CDR1 SGHRS, CDR2 YFSETQ.